This TCR beta chain derives from a study of shared clonotypes between healthy human individuals (dated by TCRdb to about 2020). Study-level background: A couple of women and three men aged 18 to 49 years were included in the cohort. To estimate repertoire size and how much clonotypes are shared between individuals, the study performed deep sequencing of blood TCR repertoires from roughly five healthy adults. Leukapheresis yielded between about 0.94 and 8.9 billion PBMCs per donor. Different laboratories and diverse techniques were used to prepare libraries and sequence TCR repertoires, to increase sequencing depth and limit assay-specific biases. For each donor, CD4 naive and CD4 memory were each given three plates, CD8 naive was given two plates, and CD8 memory was given one plate. Broad study findings and their caveats: Pairwise subsampling indicated that sequencing depth was expected to affect the degree of clonotype sharing among donors. Naive subsets generally had larger estimated clonotype richness than memory subsets did. About 5% of naive CD4, around 4% of naive CD8, 2.3% of memory CD4, and 0.4% of memory CD8 clonotypes were shared across several donors. Sampling was limited to blood, and TCR repertoires in tissue likely differ from TCR repertoires in blood. The genetic and exposure-history diversity represented was limited by the small number of donors. Compared with non-shared clonotypes, the clonotypes found in all four sorted-subset donors had higher generation probabilities. Rarefaction of sorted-subset datasets indicated incomplete sequencing despite the large sequencing depth.

V drops 1 base and J drops 1 base, leaving 11 bases in between. Measured from the cysteine to the phenylalanine, the CDR3 is 16 residues long. Here the CDR3 DNA is all that survives: 48 bases in frame from base 1. As encoded in the germline V gene, CDR1 is MDHEN while CDR2 is SYDVKM. As for this clone: What antigen it recognizes has not been identified. No base-level quality is on record; no much larger clone is a single base apart. Other DNA variants within this sample encode the same CDR3.

The donors were healthy, HIV-negative adults who had no recently reported acute infections or vaccinations. Every donor was a Caucasian adult living in Nashville, Tennessee, USA. CD4+ T cells were enriched by magnetic negative selection, after which naive cells were positively selected on CD45RA and the negative fraction was taken as the memory subset. Blood was collected by leukapheresis, and PBMCs were isolated by Ficoll-Histopaque density gradient centrifugation and then cryopreserved in liquid nitrogen vapor phase. Analytical flow cytometry was used to check the purity and quantity of every magnetically sorted T cell population. Genomic DNA was isolated from each sorted fraction and quantified by UV absorbance on a Nanodrop 2000c. Using the deep immunoSEQ assay, TCR CDR3 regions were amplified from genomic DNA by multiplex PCR. Genomic DNA extracted from each cell subset was distributed evenly over all wells of several immunoSEQ 96-well plates, and each plate served as one replicate. For sorted subsets, approximately 0.2 ug of genomic DNA, equivalent to around 30,000 T cell genomes, went into each replicate PCR. The purified libraries were quantified using a Qubit 3.0 fluorometer, sized with a Bioanalyzer 2100, and then quantified again using the KAPA Library Quantification kit. Each immunoSEQ 96-well plate was sequenced on its own single-read 150-cycle Illumina NextSeq 550 flow cell. Regarding the original processing steps: Because only junctional sequences without quality scores were contained in the immunoSEQ output, filtering matching that applied to full-length reads could not be performed. To assign V/J genes and CDR3, sequences were annotated using PyIR, a Python wrapper for IgBLAST v1.9, with IMGT germline references. Reads were filtered out if the reads had weak V/J assignments (E-value above 1e-6), no CDR3, stop codons, out-of-frame junctions, or ambiguous translated residues. A V3J clonotype was defined by an identical inferred V gene, J gene, and CDR3 amino acid sequence. The percentage overlap between two repertoires was calculated by dividing the number of shared unique clonotypes by the size of the smaller repertoire. Richness of each repertoire was evaluated using RTK rarefaction, the Chao1 estimator, and Recon v2.1 estimates of unobserved clonotypes. Generation probabilities were computed with OLGA for all TCRbeta clonotypes obtained by the gDNA method from a handful of donors. As stored in TCRdb, this immuneACCESS dataset retains in-frame rearrangements with V and J assigned. A fraction of the clones does not appear; measured against another copy, unresolved V genes explain less than half of the discrepancy, and the remainder lacks a known reason. V and J calls and clone size are given by that table; D and trimming were obtained from the DNA. The sample table contains millions of clones; only one count was recorded for about 95% of them. Of the sample, 0.1% to 0.15% falls within the top ten clones.

The chain joins TRBV28 to TRBJ1-5; tentative D gene TRBD1, with 6 bases matching. Sequences were obtained from naive CD4+ T cells sorted from blood. This specimen's cell subset or site label, per the study, means: CD45RA+ positively selected. The TCR originated in a man between 18 and 35 years old in good health. The CDR3 region reads CASSLSGEGSNQPQHF. The nucleotide sequence reads as follows: TGTGCCAGCAGTTTATCAGGGGAAGGGAGCAATCAGCCCCAGCATTTT.